The following is a T cell receptor (beta chain) sequence with its context. The antigen remains unidentified. With 60 Vbeta and 13 Jbeta primers, the PCR was carried out. Method: immunoSEQ multiplex PCR; TCRdb's copy keeps in-frame clones and lacks some. The sample consists of about 43,000 clones, 51% of them appearing once. The sample comes from a study of cytomegalovirus exposure and HLA in healthy donors. Study-level results: The study put roughly 160 TCR beta chains on its list as cytomegalovirus-associated. Later genetic work tied a missense DCLRE1C variant to beta-chain V and J trimming.

The germline CDR1 and CDR2 sequences are SGHRS and YFSETQ. This CDR3 is built from 12 residues. Trimming took 3 bases from V and 8 from J; bases not matched to a gene: 2. J is TRBJ2-1 and V is TRBV5-1; 7 bases fit TRBD2. The specimen sequenced was PBMCs. This receptor was identified in a man aged 60 to 75 in good health and CMV-seronegative. The chain's CDR3 is CASSWGGDEQFF. Written as DNA, the CDR3 is TGCGCCAGCAGCTGGGGGGGGGATGAGCAGTTCTTC.